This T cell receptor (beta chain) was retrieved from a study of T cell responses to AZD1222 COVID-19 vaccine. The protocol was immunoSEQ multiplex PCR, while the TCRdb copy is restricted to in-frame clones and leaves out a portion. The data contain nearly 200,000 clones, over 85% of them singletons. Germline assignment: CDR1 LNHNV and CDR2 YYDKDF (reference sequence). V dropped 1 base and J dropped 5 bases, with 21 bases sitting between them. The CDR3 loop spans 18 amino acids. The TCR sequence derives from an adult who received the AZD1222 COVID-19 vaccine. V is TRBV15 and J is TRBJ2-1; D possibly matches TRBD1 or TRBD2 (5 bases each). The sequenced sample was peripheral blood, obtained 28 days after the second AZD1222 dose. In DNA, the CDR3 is TGTGCCACCAGCAGAGGGGGTGGGAGAGACAGAGTTGACAATGAGCAGTTCTTC. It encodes CATSRGGGRDRVDNEQFF.